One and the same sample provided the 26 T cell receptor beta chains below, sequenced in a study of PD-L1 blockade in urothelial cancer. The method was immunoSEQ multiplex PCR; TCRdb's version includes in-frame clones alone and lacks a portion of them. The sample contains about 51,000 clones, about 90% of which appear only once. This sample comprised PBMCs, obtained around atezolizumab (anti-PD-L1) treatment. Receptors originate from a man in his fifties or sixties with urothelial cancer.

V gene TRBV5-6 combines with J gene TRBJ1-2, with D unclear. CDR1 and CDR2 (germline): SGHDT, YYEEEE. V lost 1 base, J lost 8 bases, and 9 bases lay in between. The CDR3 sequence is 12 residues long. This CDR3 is CASSLMAPGYTF. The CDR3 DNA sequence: TGTGCCAGCAGCTTGATGGCCCCCGGCTACACCTTC.

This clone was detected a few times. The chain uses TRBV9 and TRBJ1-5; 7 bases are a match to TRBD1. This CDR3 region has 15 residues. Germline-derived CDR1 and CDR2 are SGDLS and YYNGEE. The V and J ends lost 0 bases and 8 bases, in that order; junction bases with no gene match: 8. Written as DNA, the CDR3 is TGTGCCAGCAGCGTAGGAGGGGGCGGGTTGGAGCCCCAGCATTTT. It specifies CASSVGGGGLEPQHF. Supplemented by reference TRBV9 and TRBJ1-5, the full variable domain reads DSGVTQTPKHLITATGQRVTLRCSPRSGDLSVYWYQQSLDQGLQFLIQYYNGEERAKGNILERFSAQQFPDLHSELNLSSLELGDSALYFCASSVGGGGLEPQHFGDGTRLSIL.

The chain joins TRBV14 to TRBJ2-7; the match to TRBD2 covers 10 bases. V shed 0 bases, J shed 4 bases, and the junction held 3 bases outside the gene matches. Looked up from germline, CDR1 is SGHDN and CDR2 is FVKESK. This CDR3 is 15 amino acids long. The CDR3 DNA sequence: TGTGCCAGCAGCCAAGATGCTAGCGGGAGTTACGAGCAGTACTTC. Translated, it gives CASSQDASGSYEQYF. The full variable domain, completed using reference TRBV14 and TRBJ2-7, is EAGVTQFPSHSVIEKGQTVTLRCDPISGHDNLYWYRRVMGKEIKFLLHFVKESKQDESGMPNNRFLAERTGGTYSTLKVQPAELEDSGVYFCASSQDASGSYEQYFGPGTRLTVT.

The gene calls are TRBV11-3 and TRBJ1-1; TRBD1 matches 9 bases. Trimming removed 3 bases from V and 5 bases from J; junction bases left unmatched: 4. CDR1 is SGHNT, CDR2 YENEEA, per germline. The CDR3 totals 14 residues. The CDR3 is CASSLNRGQTEAFF. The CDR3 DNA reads TGTGCCAGCAGCTTGAACAGGGGGCAAACTGAAGCTTTCTTT.

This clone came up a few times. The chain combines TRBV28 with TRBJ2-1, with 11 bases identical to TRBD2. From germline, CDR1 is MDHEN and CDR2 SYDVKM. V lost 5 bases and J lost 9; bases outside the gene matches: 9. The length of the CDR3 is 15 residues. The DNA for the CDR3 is TGTGCCAGCAGTGCACTAGCGGGAGTCTACGCTGAGCAGTTCTTC. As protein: CASSALAGVYAEQFF.

The CDR3 here is CASSPPRGLAGWGGTYNEQFF. The CDR3 DNA is TGTGCCAGCTCACCACCGCGGGGACTAGCGGGATGGGGCGGGACATACAATGAGCAGTTCTTC. This sequence joins TRBV18 and TRBJ2-1, with TRBD2 matching over 13 bases. CDR1 is KGHSH and CDR2 is LQKENI in the germline V gene. V lost 0 bases and J lost 4; bases outside the gene matches: 15. The CDR3 runs 21 residues.

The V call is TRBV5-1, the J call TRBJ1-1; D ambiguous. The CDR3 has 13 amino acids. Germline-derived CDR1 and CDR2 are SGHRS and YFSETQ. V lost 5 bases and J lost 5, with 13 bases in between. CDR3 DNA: TGCGCCAGCAGACGAGGAGGAGTAACTGAAGCTTTCTTT. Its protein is CASRRGGVTEAFF.

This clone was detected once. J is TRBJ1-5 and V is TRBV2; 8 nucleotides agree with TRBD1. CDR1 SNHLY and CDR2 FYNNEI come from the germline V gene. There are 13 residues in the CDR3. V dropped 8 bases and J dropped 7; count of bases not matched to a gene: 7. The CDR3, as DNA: TGTGCCAGCGCGGACAGGGACCCCCAGCCCCAGCATTTT. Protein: CASADRDPQPQHF.

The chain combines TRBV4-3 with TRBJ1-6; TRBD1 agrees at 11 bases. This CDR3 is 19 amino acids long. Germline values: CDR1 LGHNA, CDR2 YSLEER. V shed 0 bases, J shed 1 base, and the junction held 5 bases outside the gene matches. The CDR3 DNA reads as TGCGCCAGCAGCCAAGAACGGACAGGGGGCGCTTCCTATAATTCACCCCTCCACTTT. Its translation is CASSQERTGGASYNSPLHF.

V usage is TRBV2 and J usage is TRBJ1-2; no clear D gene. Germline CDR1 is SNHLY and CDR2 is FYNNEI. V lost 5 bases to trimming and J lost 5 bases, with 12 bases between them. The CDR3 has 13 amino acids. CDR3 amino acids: CASSQSSPYGYTF. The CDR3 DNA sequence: TGTGCCAGCAGTCAGTCCAGTCCTTATGGCTACACCTTC.

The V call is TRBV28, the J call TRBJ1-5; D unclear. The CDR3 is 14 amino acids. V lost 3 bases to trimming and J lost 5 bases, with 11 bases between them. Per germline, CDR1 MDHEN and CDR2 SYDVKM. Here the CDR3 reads CASSFEGDHQPQHF. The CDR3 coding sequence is TGTGCCAGCAGTTTTGAGGGAGATCATCAGCCCCAGCATTTT.

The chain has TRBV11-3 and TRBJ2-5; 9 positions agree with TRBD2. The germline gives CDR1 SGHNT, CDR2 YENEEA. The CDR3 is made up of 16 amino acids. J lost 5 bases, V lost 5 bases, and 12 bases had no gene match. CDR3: CASSPRGGGVRETQYF. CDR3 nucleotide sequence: TGTGCCAGCAGCCCCCGGGGCGGGGGGGTCCGGGAGACCCAGTACTTC. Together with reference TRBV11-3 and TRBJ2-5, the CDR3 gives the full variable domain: EAGVVQSPRYKIIEKKQPVAFWCNPISGHNTLYWYLQNLGQGPELLIRYENEEAVDDSQLPKDRFSAERLKGVDSTLKIQPAELGDSAVYLCASSPRGGGVRETQYFGPGTRLLVL.

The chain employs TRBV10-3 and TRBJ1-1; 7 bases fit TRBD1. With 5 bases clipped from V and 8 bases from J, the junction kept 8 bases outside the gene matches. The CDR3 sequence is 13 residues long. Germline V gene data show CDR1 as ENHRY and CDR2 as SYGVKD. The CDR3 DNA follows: TGTGCCATCAGTCGACAGGGTCTTACGGAAGCTTTCTTT. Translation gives CAISRQGLTEAFF.

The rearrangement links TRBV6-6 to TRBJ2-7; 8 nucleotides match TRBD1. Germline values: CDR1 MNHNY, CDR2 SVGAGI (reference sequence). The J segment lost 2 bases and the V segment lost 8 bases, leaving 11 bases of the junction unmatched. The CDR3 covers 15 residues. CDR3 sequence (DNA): TGTGCCAGCGGGCAACGGACAGGGATTACCTACGAGCAGTACTTC. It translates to CASGQRTGITYEQYF.

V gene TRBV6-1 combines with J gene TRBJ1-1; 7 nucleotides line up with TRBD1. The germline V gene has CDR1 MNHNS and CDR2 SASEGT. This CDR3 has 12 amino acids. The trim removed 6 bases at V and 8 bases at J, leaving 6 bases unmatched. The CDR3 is CASSTGTEEAFF. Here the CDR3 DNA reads TGTGCCAGCAGCACAGGGACAGAAGAAGCTTTCTTT.

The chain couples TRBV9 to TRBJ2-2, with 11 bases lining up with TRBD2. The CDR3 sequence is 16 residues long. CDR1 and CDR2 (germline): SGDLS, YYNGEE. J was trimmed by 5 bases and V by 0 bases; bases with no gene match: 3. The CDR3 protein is CASSVEGTSGTGELFF. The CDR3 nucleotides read TGTGCCAGCAGCGTAGAAGGGACTAGCGGTACCGGGGAGCTGTTTTTT.

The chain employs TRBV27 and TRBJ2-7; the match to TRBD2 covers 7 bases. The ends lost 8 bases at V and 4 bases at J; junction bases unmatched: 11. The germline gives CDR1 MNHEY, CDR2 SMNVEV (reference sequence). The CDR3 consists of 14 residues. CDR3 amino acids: CASAPLGRGYEQYF. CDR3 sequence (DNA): TGTGCCAGCGCCCCCCTTGGGCGGGGGTACGAGCAGTACTTC.

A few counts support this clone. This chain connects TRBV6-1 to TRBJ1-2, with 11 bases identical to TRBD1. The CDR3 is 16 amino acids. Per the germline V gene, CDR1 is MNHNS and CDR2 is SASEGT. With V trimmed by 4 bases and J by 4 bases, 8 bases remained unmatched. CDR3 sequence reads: CASSGTGTGGSYGYTF. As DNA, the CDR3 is TGTGCCAGCAGTGGTACCGGGACAGGGGGTAGCTATGGCTACACCTTC.

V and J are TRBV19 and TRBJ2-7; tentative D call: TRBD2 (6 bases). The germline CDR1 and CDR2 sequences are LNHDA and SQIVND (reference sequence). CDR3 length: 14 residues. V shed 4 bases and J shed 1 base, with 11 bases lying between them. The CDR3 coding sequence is TGTGCCAGTAGTAACGGGGACTTGTCCTACGAGCAGTACTTC. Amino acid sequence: CASSNGDLSYEQYF.

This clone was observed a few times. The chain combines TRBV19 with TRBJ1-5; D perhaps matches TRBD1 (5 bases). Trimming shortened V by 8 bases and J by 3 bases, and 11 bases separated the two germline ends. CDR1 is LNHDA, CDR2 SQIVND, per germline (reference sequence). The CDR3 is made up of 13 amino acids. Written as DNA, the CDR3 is TGTGCCAGTCTTGGGGGGATCAATCAGCCCCAGCATTTT. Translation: CASLGGINQPQHF.

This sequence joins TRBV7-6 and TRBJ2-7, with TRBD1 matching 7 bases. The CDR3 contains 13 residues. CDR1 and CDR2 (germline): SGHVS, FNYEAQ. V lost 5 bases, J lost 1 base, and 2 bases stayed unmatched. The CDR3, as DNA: TGTGCCAGCAGCCTGGACAGGTCCTACGAGCAGTACTTC. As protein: CASSLDRSYEQYF.

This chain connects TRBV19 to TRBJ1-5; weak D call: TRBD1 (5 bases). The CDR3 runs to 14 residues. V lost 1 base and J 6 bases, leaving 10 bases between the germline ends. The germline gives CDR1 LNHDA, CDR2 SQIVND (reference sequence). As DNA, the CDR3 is TGTGCCAGTAGTATAGGCAGGGCTGCTCAGCCCCAGCATTTT. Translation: CASSIGRAAQPQHF.

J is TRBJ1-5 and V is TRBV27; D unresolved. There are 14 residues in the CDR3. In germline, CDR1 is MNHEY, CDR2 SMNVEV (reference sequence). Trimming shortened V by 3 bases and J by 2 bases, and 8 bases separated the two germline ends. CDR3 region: CASSFAQRNQPQHF. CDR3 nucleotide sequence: TGTGCCAGCAGTTTTGCACAGCGCAATCAGCCCCAGCATTTT.

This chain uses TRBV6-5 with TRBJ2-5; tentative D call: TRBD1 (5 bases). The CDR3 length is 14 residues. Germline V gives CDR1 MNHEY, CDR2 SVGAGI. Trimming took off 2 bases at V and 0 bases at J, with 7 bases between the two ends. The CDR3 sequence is CASSYRQYQETQYF. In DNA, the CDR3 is TGTGCCAGCAGTTACCGACAGTACCAAGAGACCCAGTACTTC.

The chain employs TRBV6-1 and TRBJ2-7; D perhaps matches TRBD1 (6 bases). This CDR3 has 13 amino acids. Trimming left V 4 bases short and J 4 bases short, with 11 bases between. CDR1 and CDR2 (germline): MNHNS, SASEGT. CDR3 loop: CASSADRSYEQYF. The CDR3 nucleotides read TGTGCCAGCAGTGCGGACAGATCGTACGAGCAGTACTTC.

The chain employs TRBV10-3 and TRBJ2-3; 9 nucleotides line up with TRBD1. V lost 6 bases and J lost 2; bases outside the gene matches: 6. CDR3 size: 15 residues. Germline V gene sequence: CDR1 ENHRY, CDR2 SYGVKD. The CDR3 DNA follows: TGTGCCATCAGCCGGACAGGGGAAATCACAGATACGCAGTATTTT. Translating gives CAISRTGEITDTQYF.